This T cell receptor (beta chain) was recovered during a study of blood T cells in healthy people across ages. Primed by a sample-barcoded 5' primer and a J-beta primer mix, a second PCR proceeded for roughly 7 to 12 cycles. TCRdb ran MiXCR on the 5' RACE reads and lists one entry per CDR3 protein. The profile shows 1.5 million or so distinct CDR3 sequences, 42% of them singletons. Comments on this clonotype: Its antigen is currently unknown.

Trimming took 0 bases from V and 4 from J; bases not matched to a gene: 4. The germline CDR1 and CDR2 sequences are SGHDN and FVKESK. This CDR3 comprises 16 residues. Notes on the study in general: The unsorted PBMCs prevented any conclusive comparison of naive versus antigen-experienced cells.

What was sequenced was blood. The sequence was collected from a young woman in good health. The J gene is TRBJ2-1, the V gene TRBV14; TRBD1 agrees at 9 bases. CDR3 coding DNA: TGTGCCAGCAGCCAAGAGTGGGACAGGGATTACAATGAGCAGTTCTTC. Translation gives CASSQEWDRDYNEQFF.